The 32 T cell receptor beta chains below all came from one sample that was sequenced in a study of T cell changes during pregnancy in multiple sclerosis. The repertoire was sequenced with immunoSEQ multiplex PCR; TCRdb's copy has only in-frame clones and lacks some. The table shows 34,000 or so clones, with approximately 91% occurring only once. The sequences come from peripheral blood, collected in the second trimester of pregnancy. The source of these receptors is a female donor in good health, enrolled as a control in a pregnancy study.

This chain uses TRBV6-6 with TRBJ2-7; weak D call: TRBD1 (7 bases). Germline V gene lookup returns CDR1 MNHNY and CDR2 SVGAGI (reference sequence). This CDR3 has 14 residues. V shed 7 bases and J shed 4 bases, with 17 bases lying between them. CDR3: CASTERPGGYEQYF. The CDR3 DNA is TGTGCCAGCACCGAGAGGCCAGGGGGGTACGAGCAGTACTTC.

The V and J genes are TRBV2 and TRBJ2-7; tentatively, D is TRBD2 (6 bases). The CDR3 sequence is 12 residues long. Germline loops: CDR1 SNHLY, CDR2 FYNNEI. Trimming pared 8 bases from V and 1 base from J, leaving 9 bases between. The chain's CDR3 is CASGGTSYEQYF. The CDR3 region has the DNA TGTGCCAGCGGAGGGACGTCCTACGAGCAGTACTTC.

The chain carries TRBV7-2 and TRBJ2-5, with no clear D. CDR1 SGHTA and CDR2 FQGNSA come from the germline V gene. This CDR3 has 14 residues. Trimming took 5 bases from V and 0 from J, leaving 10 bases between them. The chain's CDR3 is CASSPSRYQETQYF. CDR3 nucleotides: TGTGCCAGCAGCCCTTCCAGGTACCAAGAGACCCAGTACTTC.

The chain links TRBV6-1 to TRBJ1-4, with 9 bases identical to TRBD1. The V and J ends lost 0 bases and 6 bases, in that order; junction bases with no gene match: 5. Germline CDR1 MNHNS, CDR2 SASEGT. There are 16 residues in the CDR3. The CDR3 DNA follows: TGTGCCAGCAGTGAAGCGGGGGGGACAGGGTATGAAAAACTGTTTTTT. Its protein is CASSEAGGTGYEKLFF.

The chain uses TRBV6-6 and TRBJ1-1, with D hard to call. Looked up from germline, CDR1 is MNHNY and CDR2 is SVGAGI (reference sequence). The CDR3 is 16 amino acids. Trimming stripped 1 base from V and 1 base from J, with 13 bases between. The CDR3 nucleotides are TGTGCCAGCAGTTACTACCGGGTGGCGGGGAACACTGAAGCTTTCTTT. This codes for CASSYYRVAGNTEAFF.

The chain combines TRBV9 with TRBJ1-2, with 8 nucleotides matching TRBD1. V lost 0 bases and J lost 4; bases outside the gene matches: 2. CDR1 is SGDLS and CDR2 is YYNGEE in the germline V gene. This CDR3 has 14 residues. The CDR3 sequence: CASSVGQGFYGYTF. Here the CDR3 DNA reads TGTGCCAGCAGCGTAGGACAGGGGTTCTATGGCTACACCTTC.

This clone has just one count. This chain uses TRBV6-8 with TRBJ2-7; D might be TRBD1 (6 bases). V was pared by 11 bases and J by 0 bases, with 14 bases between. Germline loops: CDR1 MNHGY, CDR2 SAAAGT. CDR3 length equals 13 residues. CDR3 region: CAYYRASSYEQYF. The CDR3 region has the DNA TGTGCCTACTACAGGGCCAGCTCCTACGAGCAGTACTTC.

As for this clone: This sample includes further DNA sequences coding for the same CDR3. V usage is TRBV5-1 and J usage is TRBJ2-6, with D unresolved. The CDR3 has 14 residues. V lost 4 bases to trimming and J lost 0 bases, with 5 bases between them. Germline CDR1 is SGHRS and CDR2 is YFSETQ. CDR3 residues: CASSRDSGANVLTF. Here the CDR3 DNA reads TGCGCCAGCAGCCGCGACTCTGGGGCCAACGTCCTGACTTTC.

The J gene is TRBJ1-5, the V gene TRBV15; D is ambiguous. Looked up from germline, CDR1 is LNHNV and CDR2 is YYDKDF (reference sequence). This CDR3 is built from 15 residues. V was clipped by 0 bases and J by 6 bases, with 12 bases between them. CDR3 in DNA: TGTGCCACCAGCAGAGATCTTATGGCGGTTCAGCCCCAGCATTTT. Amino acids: CATSRDLMAVQPQHF.

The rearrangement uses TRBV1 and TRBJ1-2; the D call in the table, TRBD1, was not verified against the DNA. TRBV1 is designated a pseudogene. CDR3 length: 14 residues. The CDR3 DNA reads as TGCACCAGCAGCCAAGTTAGCAGGGGCTATGGCTACACCTTC. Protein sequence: CTSSQVSRGYGYTF.

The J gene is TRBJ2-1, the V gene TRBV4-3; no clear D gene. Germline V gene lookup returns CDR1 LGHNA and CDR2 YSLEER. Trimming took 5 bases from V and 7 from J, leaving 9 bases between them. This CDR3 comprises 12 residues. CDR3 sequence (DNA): TGCGCCAGCAGCTTTACGAGGAATGAGCAGTTCTTC. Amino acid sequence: CASSFTRNEQFF.

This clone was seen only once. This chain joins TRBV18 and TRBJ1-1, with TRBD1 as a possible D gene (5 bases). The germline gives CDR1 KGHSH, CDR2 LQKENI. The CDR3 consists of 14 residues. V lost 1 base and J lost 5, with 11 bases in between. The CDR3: CASSPLTVGTEAFF. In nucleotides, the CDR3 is TGTGCCAGCTCACCACTGACAGTAGGGACTGAAGCTTTCTTT.

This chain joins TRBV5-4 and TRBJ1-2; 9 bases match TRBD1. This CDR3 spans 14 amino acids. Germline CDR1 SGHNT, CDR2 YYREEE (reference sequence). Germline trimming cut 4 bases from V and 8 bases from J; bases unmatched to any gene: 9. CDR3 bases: TGTGCCAGCAGCCTCCGGGACAGGGTAGAAGGCTACACCTTC. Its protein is CASSLRDRVEGYTF.

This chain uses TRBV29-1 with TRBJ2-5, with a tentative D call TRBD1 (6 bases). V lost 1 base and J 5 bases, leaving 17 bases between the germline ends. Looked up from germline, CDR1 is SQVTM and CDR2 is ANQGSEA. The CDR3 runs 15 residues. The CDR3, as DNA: TGCAGCGTTGAAGCACAAGACAGGCCGGGGGAGACCCAGTACTTC. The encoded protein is CSVEAQDRPGETQYF.

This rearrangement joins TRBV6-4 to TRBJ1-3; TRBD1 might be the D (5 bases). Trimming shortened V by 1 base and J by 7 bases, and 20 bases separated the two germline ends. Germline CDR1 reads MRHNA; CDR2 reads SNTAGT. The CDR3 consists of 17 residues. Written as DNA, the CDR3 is TGTGCCAGCAGTGACTTGTTTACAGGAACAGCAAGGAACACCATATATTTT. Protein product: CASSDLFTGTARNTIYF.

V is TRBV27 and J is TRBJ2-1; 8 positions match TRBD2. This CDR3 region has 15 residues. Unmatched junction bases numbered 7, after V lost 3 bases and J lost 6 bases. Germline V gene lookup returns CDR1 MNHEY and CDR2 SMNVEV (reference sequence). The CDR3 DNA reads TGTGCCAGCAGTTTTGCGGGACTAGAAACCAATGAGCAGTTCTTC. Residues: CASSFAGLETNEQFF.

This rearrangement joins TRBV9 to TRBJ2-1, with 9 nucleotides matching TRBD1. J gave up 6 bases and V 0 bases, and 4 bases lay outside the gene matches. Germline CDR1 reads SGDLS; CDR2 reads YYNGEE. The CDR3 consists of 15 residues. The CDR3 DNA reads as TGTGCCAGCAGCGTAGGACAGGGGGAGGTCAATGAGCAGTTCTTC. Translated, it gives CASSVGQGEVNEQFF.

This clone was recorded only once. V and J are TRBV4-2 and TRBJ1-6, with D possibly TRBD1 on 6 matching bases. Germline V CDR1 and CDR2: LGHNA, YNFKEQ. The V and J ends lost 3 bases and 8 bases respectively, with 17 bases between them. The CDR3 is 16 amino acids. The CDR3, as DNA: TGTGCCAGCAGCCAGCTCTCGGGTACAGGGCATTCACCCCTCCACTTT. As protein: CASSQLSGTGHSPLHF.

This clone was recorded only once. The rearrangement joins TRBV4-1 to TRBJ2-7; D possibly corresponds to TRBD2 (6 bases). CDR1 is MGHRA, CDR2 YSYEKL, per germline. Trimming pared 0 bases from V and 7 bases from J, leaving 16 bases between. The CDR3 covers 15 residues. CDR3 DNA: TGCGCCAGCAGCCAAGATCCCCGCAGGGAGGAGGAGCAGTACTTC. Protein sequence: CASSQDPRREEEQYF.

CDR3 residues: CASSLAGTPNIQYF. CDR3 DNA sequence: TGTGCCAGCAGCCTCGCCGGGACTCCAAACATTCAGTACTTC. V gene TRBV7-9 combines with J gene TRBJ2-4, with a weak D call TRBD2 (6 bases). Trimming took off 5 bases at V and 6 bases at J, with 14 bases between the two ends. This CDR3 contains 14 residues. Germline CDR1 SEHNR, CDR2 FQNEAQ (reference sequence).

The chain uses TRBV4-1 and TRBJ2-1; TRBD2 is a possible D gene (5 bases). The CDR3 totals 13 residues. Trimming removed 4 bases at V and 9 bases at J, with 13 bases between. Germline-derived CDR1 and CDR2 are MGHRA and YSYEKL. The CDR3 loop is CASSPPGSPEQFF. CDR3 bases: TGCGCCAGCAGCCCCCCGGGAAGCCCTGAGCAGTTCTTC.

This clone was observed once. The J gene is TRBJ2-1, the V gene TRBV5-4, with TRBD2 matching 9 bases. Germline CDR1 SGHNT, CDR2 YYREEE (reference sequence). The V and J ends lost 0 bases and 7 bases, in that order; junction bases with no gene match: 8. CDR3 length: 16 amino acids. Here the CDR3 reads CASSLGGGAGGNEQFF. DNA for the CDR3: TGTGCCAGCAGCTTGGGAGGGGGAGCGGGAGGTAATGAGCAGTTCTTC.

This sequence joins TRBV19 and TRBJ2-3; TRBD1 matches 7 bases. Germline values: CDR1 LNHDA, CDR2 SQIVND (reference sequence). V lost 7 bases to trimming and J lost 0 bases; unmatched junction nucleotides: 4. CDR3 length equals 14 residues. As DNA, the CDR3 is TGTGCCAGTACCGGGACAGTTAGCACAGATACGCAGTATTTT. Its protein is CASTGTVSTDTQYF.

CDR3 sequence reads: CASSLVWGLQETQYF. CDR3 bases: TGCGCCAGCAGCTTGGTATGGGGACTACAAGAGACCCAGTACTTC. The chain has TRBV5-1 and TRBJ2-5; 7 bases agree with TRBD2. Germline CDR1 is SGHRS and CDR2 is YFSETQ. V trimming: 0 bases; J trimming: 2 bases; junction bases outside the gene matches: 4. CDR3 size: 15 residues.

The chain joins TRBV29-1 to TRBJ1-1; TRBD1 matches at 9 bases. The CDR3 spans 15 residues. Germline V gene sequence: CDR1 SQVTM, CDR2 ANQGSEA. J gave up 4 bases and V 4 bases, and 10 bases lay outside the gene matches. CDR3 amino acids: CSVVPGQGISTEAFF. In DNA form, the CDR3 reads TGCAGCGTTGTTCCGGGACAGGGTATCAGCACTGAAGCTTTCTTT. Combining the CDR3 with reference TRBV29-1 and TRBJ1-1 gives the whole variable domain SAVISQKPSRDICQRGTSLTIQCQVDSQVTMMFWYRQQPGQSLTLIATANQGSEATYESGFVIDKFPISRPNLTFSTLTVSNMSPEDSSIYLCSVVPGQGISTEAFFGQGTRLTVV.

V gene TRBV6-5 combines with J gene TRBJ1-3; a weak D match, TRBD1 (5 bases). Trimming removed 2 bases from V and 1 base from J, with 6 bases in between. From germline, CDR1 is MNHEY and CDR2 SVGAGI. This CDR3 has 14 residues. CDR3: CASSYDSSGNTIYF. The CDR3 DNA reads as TGTGCCAGCAGTTACGACAGTTCTGGAAACACCATATATTTT.

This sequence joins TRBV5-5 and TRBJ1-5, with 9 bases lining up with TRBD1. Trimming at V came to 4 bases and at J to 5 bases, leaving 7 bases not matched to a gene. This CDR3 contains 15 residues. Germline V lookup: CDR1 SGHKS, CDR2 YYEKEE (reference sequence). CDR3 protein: CASSLRDREDQPQHF. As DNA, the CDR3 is TGTGCCAGCAGCCTGCGGGACAGGGAGGATCAGCCCCAGCATTTT.

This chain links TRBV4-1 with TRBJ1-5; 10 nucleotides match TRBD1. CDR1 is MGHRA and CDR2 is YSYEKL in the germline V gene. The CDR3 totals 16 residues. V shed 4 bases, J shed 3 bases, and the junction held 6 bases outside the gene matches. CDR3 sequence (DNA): TGCGCCAGCAGCCCCGGGACAGGGGCCCCCAATCAGCCCCAGCATTTT. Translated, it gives CASSPGTGAPNQPQHF.

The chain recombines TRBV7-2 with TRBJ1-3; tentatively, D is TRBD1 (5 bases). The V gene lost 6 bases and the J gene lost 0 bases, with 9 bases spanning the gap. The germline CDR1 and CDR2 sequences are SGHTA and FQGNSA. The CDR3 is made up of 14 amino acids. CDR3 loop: CASRQGGSGNTIYF. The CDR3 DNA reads TGTGCCAGCAGGCAGGGTGGCTCTGGAAACACCATATATTTT.

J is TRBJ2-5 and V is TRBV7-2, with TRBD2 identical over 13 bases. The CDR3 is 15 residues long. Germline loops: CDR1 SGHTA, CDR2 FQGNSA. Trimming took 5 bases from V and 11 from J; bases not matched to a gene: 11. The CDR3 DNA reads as TGTGCCAGCAGCAACCCAGGGGGACTAGCGGGGTTGCAGTACTTC. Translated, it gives CASSNPGGLAGLQYF.

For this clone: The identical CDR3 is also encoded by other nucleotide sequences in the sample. The CDR3, as DNA: TGTGCCAGCAGCTTGGCAGGTTCCTACAATGAGCAGTTCTTC. It encodes CASSLAGSYNEQFF. The chain joins TRBV7-9 to TRBJ2-1; no clear D gene. The CDR3 contains 14 residues. Germline values: CDR1 SEHNR, CDR2 FQNEAQ (reference sequence). V lost 3 bases and J lost 1, with 7 bases in between.

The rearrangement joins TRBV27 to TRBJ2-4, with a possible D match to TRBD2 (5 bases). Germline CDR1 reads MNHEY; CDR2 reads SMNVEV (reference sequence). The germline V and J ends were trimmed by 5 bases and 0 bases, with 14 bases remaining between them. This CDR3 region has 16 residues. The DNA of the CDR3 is TGTGCCAGCAGTCCCCGGACGGGGTTAGCCAAAAACATTCAGTACTTC. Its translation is CASSPRTGLAKNIQYF.